These 20 T cell receptor beta chains were all obtained from the same sample, sequenced in a study of neoadjuvant nivolumab and ipilimumab in lung cancer. Clones were sequenced by immunoSEQ multiplex PCR, and TCRdb holds only the in-frame ones, with some missing. This table has thousands of clones, approximately 80% appearing once. Material: tumor tissue, obtained after neoadjuvant nivolumab, alone or with ipilimumab, at or shortly before surgery. The receptor source for this set is an adult with non-small cell lung cancer.

The chain has TRBV27 and TRBJ2-7; D might be TRBD2 (6 bases). Germline-derived CDR1 and CDR2 are MNHEY and SMNVEV (reference sequence). CDR3 length equals 13 residues. V gave up 2 bases and J gave up 6 bases, with 11 bases separating them. CDR3 nucleotide sequence: TGTGCCAGCAGTTTAAACCGGGGGTCCGAGCAGTACTTC. This translates into CASSLNRGSEQYF.

The chain uses TRBV18 and TRBJ1-5, with 10 bases matching TRBD1. CDR1 and CDR2 from the germline V gene are KGHSH and LQKENI. This CDR3 has 17 residues. Trimming removed 3 bases from V and 1 base from J; junction bases left unmatched: 6. The CDR3: CASSPRGQGGSNQPQHF. The CDR3 DNA follows: TGTGCCAGCTCACCCCGAGGACAGGGGGGAAGCAATCAGCCCCAGCATTTT.

The gene calls are TRBV11-2 and TRBJ1-2; weak D call: TRBD1 (6 bases). CDR3 length: 15 amino acids. CDR1 and CDR2 from the germline V gene are SGHAT and FQNNGV. The V gene lost 0 bases and the J gene lost 5 bases, with 13 bases spanning the gap. CDR3 sequence reads: CASSLDSGRGYGYTF. In DNA form, the CDR3 reads TGTGCCAGCAGCTTAGATTCGGGAAGGGGGTATGGCTACACCTTC.

The V gene is TRBV12-1, the J gene TRBJ1-2. TRBV12-1 is a known pseudogene. The CDR3 contains 18 residues. The CDR3, as DNA: TGTGCCAGCAGCCTAACCCCCCCGACTTCGGAGAGCTCCAATGGCTACACCTTC. Translation: CASSLTPPTSESSNGYTF.

The V gene is TRBV5-6, the J gene TRBJ2-3; TRBD2 is a possible D gene (6 bases). V lost 2 bases and J 1 base, leaving 8 bases between the germline ends. This CDR3 has 14 residues. Germline V CDR1 and CDR2: SGHDT, YYEEEE. The CDR3 bases are TGTGCCAGCAGCTTCGGGACTGGCACAGATACGCAGTATTTT. It yields the protein CASSFGTGTDTQYF.

This chain joins TRBV5-4 and TRBJ2-7, with 7 bases that match TRBD1. The CDR3 consists of 14 residues. Germline V CDR1 and CDR2: SGHNT, YYREEE (reference sequence). Trimming removed 4 bases from V and 1 base from J; junction bases left unmatched: 5. CDR3 in amino acids: CASSPRGQSYEQYF. In nucleotides, the CDR3 is TGTGCCAGCAGCCCCCGGGGACAGTCCTACGAGCAGTACTTC. Combining the CDR3 with reference TRBV5-4 and TRBJ2-7 gives the whole variable domain ETGVTQSPTHLIKTRGQQVTLRCSSQSGHNTVSWYQQALGQGPQFIFQYYREEENGRGNFPPRFSGLQFPNYSSELNVNALELDDSALYLCASSPRGQSYEQYFGPGTRLTVT.

This rearrangement joins TRBV27 to TRBJ2-7, with 9 bases that match TRBD1. The trim removed 11 bases at V and 8 bases at J, leaving 13 bases unmatched. The CDR3 is made up of 13 amino acids. Germline values: CDR1 MNHEY, CDR2 SMNVEV (reference sequence). The CDR3 is CAHPPGQGYQQYF. The CDR3 DNA follows: TGTGCCCACCCACCGGGACAGGGATATCAGCAGTACTTC.

The V call is TRBV9, the J call TRBJ2-3, with TRBD2 matching over 9 bases. Germline V lookup: CDR1 SGDLS, CDR2 YYNGEE. V was pared by 0 bases and J by 2 bases, with 10 bases of the junction left unmatched. The CDR3 contains 18 residues. CDR3 in amino acids: CASSVAVGSGRPTDTQYF. The CDR3 DNA is TGTGCCAGCAGCGTAGCTGTCGGGAGCGGGAGGCCCACAGATACGCAGTATTTT.

CDR3: CASSETSGSQTDTQYF. CDR3 bases: TGTGCCAGCAGTGAGACTAGCGGGAGTCAAACAGATACGCAGTATTTT. The genes are TRBV6-4 and TRBJ2-3; 12 bases map to TRBD2. The CDR3 contains 16 residues. In germline, CDR1 is MRHNA, CDR2 SNTAGT. Losses at the gene ends were 3 bases for V and 3 bases for J; bases not matched to a gene: 4.

The chain couples TRBV5-6 to TRBJ2-5; TRBD1 matches at 7 bases. Per the germline V gene, CDR1 is SGHDT and CDR2 is YYEEEE. This CDR3 spans 13 amino acids. J gave up 2 bases and V 2 bases, and 0 bases lay outside the gene matches. The CDR3 spells CASSLQGQETQYF. For the CDR3, the DNA is TGTGCCAGCAGCTTACAGGGGCAAGAGACCCAGTACTTC.

The V call is TRBV30, the J call TRBJ2-5; 10 bases are a match to TRBD2. CDR3 length equals 15 residues. CDR1 is GTSNPN and CDR2 is SVGIG in the germline V gene (reference sequence). The junction had 3 bases not matched to a gene; V was cut back by 0 bases and J by 2 bases. The CDR3 here is CAWSVLAGRQETQYF. The CDR3 DNA sequence: TGTGCCTGGAGTGTACTAGCGGGAAGACAAGAGACCCAGTACTTC.

The J gene is TRBJ2-7, the V gene TRBV5-1; 10 bases match TRBD2. The CDR3 runs 18 residues. The junction had 13 bases not matched to a gene; V was cut back by 4 bases and J by 0 bases. From germline, CDR1 is SGHRS and CDR2 YFSETQ. CDR3 sequence (DNA): TGCGCCAGCAGCCCGGCCGAATGGGGGACTAGCGACTCCTACGAGCAGTACTTC. Protein sequence: CASSPAEWGTSDSYEQYF.

The chain employs TRBV15 and TRBJ2-7; 8 bases agree with TRBD2. V trimming: 1 base; J trimming: 2 bases; junction bases outside the gene matches: 1. Germline CDR1 is LNHNV and CDR2 is YYDKDF (reference sequence). This CDR3 comprises 14 residues. CDR3 DNA sequence: TGTGCCACCAGCAGAGGCGGGGGGACCTACGAGCAGTACTTC. It is translated as CATSRGGGTYEQYF.

The chain has TRBV6-1 and TRBJ2-1; maybe TRBD1 (5 bases). The V end lost 1 base, the J end lost 7 bases, and 11 bases lay between the germline ends. The V gene's germline CDR1 is MNHNS and CDR2 SASEGT. CDR3 size: 14 residues. CDR3 sequence: CASSEELQGNEQFF. The CDR3 DNA reads TGTGCCAGCAGTGAAGAACTCCAGGGTAATGAGCAGTTCTTC.

The chain links TRBV9 to TRBJ1-1; the match to TRBD1 covers 8 bases. The germline V gene encodes CDR1 SGDLS and CDR2 YYNGEE. J gave up 5 bases and V 3 bases, and 3 bases lay outside the gene matches. This CDR3 has 13 residues. CDR3 region: CASSGTGSTEAFF. In DNA, the CDR3 is TGTGCCAGCAGCGGGACAGGGAGTACTGAAGCTTTCTTT.

Notes on this clone: In this CDR3 the conserved last residue, phenylalanine or tryptophan, is missing, so a read error is likely. The DNA is left out, because the CDR3 cannot be placed on it with certainty; the CDR3 is given as TCRdb lists it. V and J are TRBV5-1 and TRBJ2-3. Inclusive of both ends, the CDR3 amounts to 8 amino acids. Germline CDR1 and CDR2: SGHRS and YFSETQ. CDR3 amino acids: CASSLVGL.

This clone was observed once. This rearrangement joins TRBV30 to TRBJ1-2; D perhaps matches TRBD1 (6 bases). V was pared by 3 bases and J by 6 bases, with 14 bases between. Looked up from germline, CDR1 is GTSNPN and CDR2 is SVGIG (reference sequence). The CDR3 extends over 13 amino acids. CDR3 DNA: TGTGCCTGGAGGCCCGACAGGAGCCATGGCTACACCTTC. Encoded protein: CAWRPDRSHGYTF.

The chain has TRBV5-6 and TRBJ2-7; 7 nucleotides align to TRBD2. V gave up 7 bases and J gave up 2 bases; unmatched junction bases: 9. The CDR3 is made up of 14 amino acids. CDR1 is SGHDT, CDR2 YYEEEE, per germline. The CDR3, as DNA: TGTGCCAGCGTTTCCCTCAGCGGGACCTACGAGCAGTACTTC. Its protein is CASVSLSGTYEQYF.

This clone has more than one count but fewer than ten. V gene TRBV10-1 combines with J gene TRBJ2-1; 8 bases are shared with TRBD2. After removal of 3 bases from V and 5 bases from J, the junction contained 3 bases not matched to a gene. CDR1 WNHNN and CDR2 SYGVQD come from the germline V gene (reference sequence). The CDR3 is 14 residues long. The DNA of the CDR3 is TGCGCCAGCAGTGAATCGGGAGGGGACAATGAGCAGTTCTTC. Its protein is CASSESGGDNEQFF.

This clone is large. The J gene is TRBJ1-3, the V gene TRBV10-3; 7 bases are shared with TRBD1. From germline, CDR1 is ENHRY and CDR2 SYGVKD. The V and J ends lost 6 bases and 0 bases, in that order; junction bases with no gene match: 5. This CDR3 has 15 residues. CDR3 sequence (DNA): TGTGCCATCAGGATCGGACAGGACTCTGGAAACACCATATATTTT. Amino acids: CAIRIGQDSGNTIYF.